This TCR beta chain was captured in a study of shared clonotypes between healthy human individuals. Study-wide results and caveats: Sampling covered nothing but blood. Tissue TCR repertoires likely differ from those found in blood. An anticipated effect of sequencing depth on clonotype sharing among donors was recognized. The study found about 5.1% of naive CD4 clonotypes shared across a handful of donors.

The CDR3 runs to 14 residues. CDR1 is MGHRA and CDR2 is YSYEKL in the germline V gene. V lost 0 bases to trimming and J lost 3 bases, with 8 bases between them. On this clone: Its antigen is unknown.

The test was conducted at deep level. Some clones are missing from TCRdb's copy, which holds only in-frame ones; the method was immunoSEQ multiplex PCR. The sample includes approximately 2.3 million clones, 93% seen only once; the top ten take under 0.45%. This TCR was recovered from a man between 18 and 35 years old in good health. Some clones in this sample may be carry-over from other donors' samples. Sequenced: naive CD4+ T cells from PBMCs. Regarding subset: CD45RA+ positively selected. The chain links TRBV4-1 to TRBJ1-2; D uncertain. The CDR3 DNA reads as TGCGCCAGCAGCCAAGATCGGCAGTACTATGGCTACACCTTC. Its protein is CASSQDRQYYGYTF.